The clone carrying this T cell receptor (beta chain) has at least ten counts. This record comes from a study of human T cells and chemical hapten exposure. As for time point: pre-sensitization, week 0. Specified treatment: therapeutic diphenylcyclopropenone sensitization with weekly scalp DPC. Blood was drawn before each patch test was applied. Patients had alopecia, were aged 18 to 70, and were not pregnant. CDR3 length: 14 amino acids. Trimming stripped 8 bases from V and 3 bases from J, with 14 bases between. Germline V gives CDR1 MNHNY, CDR2 SVGAGI (reference sequence). Individual cDNA molecules in this library carried unique molecular identifiers. One entry per CDR3 protein, called by TCRdb with MiXCR from the RACE reads. The sample carries about 120,000 distinct CDR3 sequences, 13% recorded once.

This sample comprised whole blood, obtained in connection with sensitization to the hapten diphenylcyclopropenone (DPC). The origin of this receptor is a woman younger than 35 with alopecia areata. Some clones in this sample may be carry-over from other donors' samples. This chain links TRBV6-6 with TRBJ1-5, with D tentatively TRBD1 (5 bases). CDR3 coding DNA: TGTGCCAGCCGTGCCCAGGGACTCAATCAGCCCCAGCATTTT. The encoded protein is CASRAQGLNQPQHF.